This TCR beta chain was identified in a study of vaccination and CD4 T cells after COVID-19. The wider study: Convalescent individuals numbered four females and six males, two being Hispanic.

TCRdb passed the PCR reads through MiXCR, listing each CDR3 protein once. The table lists over 20,000 distinct CDR3 sequences, around three fifths of them singletons, with 1.1% in the top ten. The CDR3 totals 14 residues. From germline, CDR1 is SSHAT and CDR2 FNYEAQ (reference sequence). As regards this clonotype: Its specificity is not known. A read error may account for a junction end that differs from germline.

The study's findings and limits: Median SARS-CoV-2-reactive clonotypes rose from roughly 19 to 38, not significantly. Only relatively few convalescent patients were studied, and early post-infection timepoints were not analyzed.

This TCR came from a human donor who had recovered from COVID-19. The sequences come from CD4+ T cells from blood, collected before SARS-CoV-2 vaccination. V is TRBV7-7 and J is TRBJ2-1; TRBD2 might be the D (6 bases). The end of the DNA fits TRBJ2-5 better, so the J call may be wrong. CDR3 protein: CASRPDYATGSQYF. The CDR3 DNA is TGTGCTAGCAGACCGGACTATGCCACGGGGTCCCAGTACTTC.